A selection of T cell receptor beta chains follows, all from one sample in a study of T cells in Graves' hyperthyroidism and ophthalmopathy. Via MiXCR, TCRdb re-called the multiplex PCR reads, giving one row per CDR3 protein. The data show about 360,000 distinct CDR3 sequences, 15% to 17% seen once. Input material: blood. The receptors come from a young woman with Graves' hyperthyroidism that later progressed to Graves' ophthalmopathy. CDR3s include the opening cysteine and the closing phenylalanine or tryptophan. The D gene is left open where the match is weak. Clone size is shown for a subset of rows, as once, few, many or a class of expanded clone.

v_gene: TRBV27; abundance: NA; j_gene: TRBJ2-7; d_gene: NA; CDR3aa: CASSFSWDLEQYF; CDR3nt: TGTGCCAGCAGTTTCAGCTGGGACCTCGAGCAGTACTTC
v_gene: TRBV6-2/TRBV6-3; abundance: many; j_gene: TRBJ2-7; d_gene: NA; CDR3aa: CASRLHWGYEQYF; CDR3nt: TGTGCCAGCAGATTACATTGGGGCTACGAGCAGTACTTC
v_gene: TRBV20-1; abundance: many; j_gene: TRBJ2-7; d_gene: NA; CDR3aa: CSASGLSEGPRSYEQYF; CDR3nt: TGCAGTGCTAGCGGTTTAAGTGAGGGCCCTCGATCCTACGAGCAGTACTTC
v_gene: TRBV3-1; abundance: few; j_gene: TRBJ2-1; d_gene: NA; CDR3aa: CASSQGRLRYGEQFF; CDR3nt: TGTGCCAGCAGCCAAGGGAGATTACGGTACGGTGAGCAGTTCTTC
v_gene: TRBV6-1; abundance: NA; j_gene: TRBJ2-2; d_gene: NA; CDR3aa: CASSPALDANTGELFF; CDR3nt: TGTGCCAGCAGTCCGGCCCTCGATGCGAACACCGGGGAGCTGTTTTTT
v_gene: TRBV10-3; abundance: many; j_gene: TRBJ2-6; d_gene: TRBD1; CDR3aa: CAINTGTGSSGANVLTF; CDR3nt: TGTGCCATCAACACCGGGACAGGGAGCTCTGGGGCCAACGTCCTGACTTTC
v_gene: TRBV15; abundance: NA; j_gene: TRBJ2-3; d_gene: TRBD2; CDR3aa: CASSRFSGGFTDTQYF; CDR3nt: TGTGCCAGCAGCCGCTTCAGCGGGGGGTTCACAGATACGCAGTATTTT
v_gene: TRBV12-3/TRBV12-4; abundance: many; j_gene: TRBJ2-1; d_gene: TRBD1; CDR3aa: CASGPRDRAYNEQFF; CDR3nt: TGTGCCAGCGGACCCCGGGACAGGGCGTACAATGAGCAGTTCTTC
v_gene: TRBV6-2/TRBV6-3; abundance: few; j_gene: TRBJ2-1; d_gene: NA; CDR3aa: CASSPRPRSSEQFF; CDR3nt: TGTGCCAGCAGTCCCCGTCCACGAAGTAGTGAGCAGTTCTTC
v_gene: TRBV27; abundance: NA; j_gene: TRBJ2-7; d_gene: NA; CDR3aa: CASSLSRGPSYEQYF; CDR3nt: TGTGCCAGCAGTTTATCGCGTGGGCCCAGCTACGAGCAGTACTTC
v_gene: TRBV11-2; abundance: few; j_gene: TRBJ1-1; d_gene: TRBD1; CDR3aa: CASSSTGDRPRTEAFF; CDR3nt: TGTGCCAGCAGCTCAACCGGGGACAGGCCCCGAACTGAAGCTTTCTTT
v_gene: TRBV5-1; abundance: NA; j_gene: TRBJ2-7; d_gene: NA; CDR3aa: CASSLGVGVVHEQYF; CDR3nt: TGCGCCAGCAGCTTGGGGGTAGGGGTAGTCCACGAGCAGTACTTC
v_gene: TRBV5-6; abundance: NA; j_gene: TRBJ2-6; d_gene: TRBD1; CDR3aa: CASSFRWTGGISGANVLTF; CDR3nt: TGTGCCAGCAGCTTCCGGTGGACAGGTGGGATTTCTGGGGCCAACGTCCTGACTTTC
v_gene: TRBV11-3; abundance: NA; j_gene: TRBJ2-2; d_gene: NA; CDR3aa: CASSGNTGELFF; CDR3nt: TGTGCCAGCAGCGGGAACACCGGGGAGCTGTTTTTT
v_gene: TRBV5-1; abundance: many; j_gene: TRBJ2-1; d_gene: TRBD1; CDR3aa: CASSLALDRGLLGEQFF; CDR3nt: TGCGCCAGCAGCTTGGCCTTAGACAGGGGGCTTCTGGGTGAGCAGTTCTTC
v_gene: TRBV29-1; abundance: many; j_gene: TRBJ2-1; d_gene: TRBD2; CDR3aa: CSVDRGRLAGGSEQFF; CDR3nt: TGCAGCGTGGACAGGGGGCGACTAGCGGGAGGAAGTGAGCAGTTCTTC
v_gene: TRBV12-3/TRBV12-4; abundance: many; j_gene: TRBJ2-3; d_gene: TRBD2; CDR3aa: CASSLGGLAGADTQYF; CDR3nt: TGTGCCAGCAGTTTAGGGGGACTAGCGGGAGCAGATACGCAGTATTTT
v_gene: TRBV20-1; abundance: many; j_gene: TRBJ1-1; d_gene: NA; CDR3aa: CSAMQVFFTEAFF; CDR3nt: TGCAGTGCTATGCAGGTCTTTTTCACTGAAGCTTTCTTT
v_gene: TRBV4-2; abundance: few; j_gene: TRBJ1-4; d_gene: NA; CDR3aa: CASSSDTQFGEKLFF; CDR3nt: TGTGCCAGCAGCTCAGATACCCAATTCGGTGAAAAACTGTTTTTT
v_gene: TRBV20-1; abundance: many; j_gene: TRBJ1-2; d_gene: TRBD1; CDR3aa: CSAKQGALYGYTF; CDR3nt: TGCAGTGCTAAACAGGGGGCGCTTTATGGCTACACCTTC
v_gene: TRBV28; abundance: many; j_gene: TRBJ2-3; d_gene: TRBD2; CDR3aa: CASSLSPSGRVDTQYF; CDR3nt: TGTGCCAGCAGTTTATCCCCTAGCGGGAGGGTAGATACGCAGTATTTT
v_gene: TRBV28; abundance: many; j_gene: TRBJ2-5; d_gene: NA; CDR3aa: CASSYFPRRSVEETQYF; CDR3nt: TGTGCCAGCAGTTATTTTCCCCGGAGGTCGGTAGAAGAGACCCAGTACTTC
v_gene: TRBV5-4; abundance: few; j_gene: TRBJ2-5; d_gene: NA; CDR3aa: CASSLDGIAGETQYF; CDR3nt: TGTGCCAGCAGCTTGGATGGAATAGCCGGGGAGACCCAGTACTTC
v_gene: TRBV3-1; abundance: many; j_gene: TRBJ2-3; d_gene: TRBD1; CDR3aa: CASSPEKRTGVPDTQYF; CDR3nt: TGTGCCAGCAGCCCAGAGAAGCGGACAGGCGTGCCAGATACGCAGTATTTT
v_gene: TRBV30; abundance: NA; j_gene: TRBJ1-5; d_gene: TRBD1; CDR3aa: CAWSVGGQGENQPQHF; CDR3nt: TGTGCCTGGAGTGTTGGGGGGCAGGGGGAAAATCAGCCCCAGCATTTT
v_gene: TRBV5-5; abundance: NA; j_gene: TRBJ2-1; d_gene: NA; CDR3aa: CASSGAPSYNEQFF; CDR3nt: TGCGCCAGCAGCGGCGCTCCCTCCTACAATGAGCAGTTCTTC
v_gene: TRBV29-1; abundance: NA; j_gene: TRBJ2-3; d_gene: TRBD2; CDR3aa: CSVSGRTTDTQYF; CDR3nt: TGCAGCGTTAGCGGGAGGACGACAGATACGCAGTATTTT
v_gene: TRBV2; abundance: many; j_gene: TRBJ2-5; d_gene: NA; CDR3aa: CASSEADRWQETQYF; CDR3nt: TGTGCCAGCAGTGAAGCGGACAGATGGCAAGAGACCCAGTACTTC
v_gene: TRBV6-1; abundance: few; j_gene: TRBJ2-4; d_gene: TRBD1; CDR3aa: CASSTGQGNIQYF; CDR3nt: TGTGCCAGCAGCACCGGACAGGGGAACATTCAGTACTTC
v_gene: TRBV6-1; abundance: NA; j_gene: TRBJ2-3; d_gene: NA; CDR3aa: CASSLRIGQARTDTQYF; CDR3nt: TGTGCCAGCAGCCTCCGAATTGGGCAGGCCAGAACAGATACGCAGTATTTT
v_gene: TRBV7-8; abundance: few; j_gene: TRBJ2-5; d_gene: TRBD2; CDR3aa: CASRLLAPQETQYF; CDR3nt: TGTGCCAGCAGGCTACTAGCGCCACAAGAGACCCAGTACTTC
v_gene: TRBV6-2/TRBV6-3; abundance: few; j_gene: TRBJ1-1; d_gene: NA; CDR3aa: CASSYPDDGAFF; CDR3nt: TGTGCCAGCAGTTACCCGGATGATGGAGCTTTCTTT
v_gene: TRBV28; abundance: many; j_gene: TRBJ2-3; d_gene: TRBD2; CDR3aa: CASKREMGTDTQYF; CDR3nt: TGTGCCAGCAAGCGGGAGATGGGCACAGATACGCAGTATTTT
v_gene: TRBV3-1; abundance: many; j_gene: TRBJ2-1; d_gene: NA; CDR3aa: CASSQDNYNEQFF; CDR3nt: TGTGCCAGCAGCCAAGATAACTACAATGAGCAGTTCTTC
v_gene: TRBV18; abundance: few; j_gene: TRBJ1-2; d_gene: NA; CDR3aa: CASSPDWGYGYTF; CDR3nt: TGTGCCAGCTCACCAGATTGGGGCTATGGCTACACCTTC
v_gene: TRBV7-9; abundance: few; j_gene: TRBJ1-2; d_gene: TRBD1; CDR3aa: CASSLRGGDGYTF; CDR3nt: TGTGCCAGCAGCTTAAGAGGGGGCGATGGCTACACCTTC
v_gene: TRBV28; abundance: many; j_gene: TRBJ2-7; d_gene: NA; CDR3aa: CASSYKDSYEQYF; CDR3nt: TGTGCCAGCAGTTACAAAGACAGCTACGAGCAGTACTTC
v_gene: TRBV6-1; abundance: many; j_gene: TRBJ2-1; d_gene: NA; CDR3aa: CASSEAARFF; CDR3nt: TGTGCCAGCAGTGAAGCTGCCCGGTTCTTC
v_gene: TRBV7-2; abundance: many; j_gene: TRBJ2-7; d_gene: TRBD1; CDR3aa: CASSINWDSTYEQYF; CDR3nt: TGTGCCAGCAGCATCAACTGGGACAGTACGTACGAGCAGTACTTC